Described below is a single T cell receptor (beta chain) sequence and its context. Its antigen is undetermined. CDR1 and CDR2 (germline): KGHDR, SFDVKD. The CDR3 totals 14 residues. Trimming stripped 1 base from V and 4 bases from J, with 7 bases between. Assay: immunoSEQ multiplex PCR; the TCRdb copy retains only in-frame clones and omits some. The sample includes 30,000 to 45,000 clones, almost 85% of them seen just once. CD4+ T cells specific for antigen were expanded with viral peptide pools by the ViraFEST assay before sequencing. Culture proceeded for nine to eleven days, and CD4+ T cells were then isolated. All study participants received two doses of BNT162b2 or mRNA-1273 vaccine. The data belong to a study of vaccination effects on CD4 cells after COVID-19. Study details: The median interval between the second dose and post-vaccine sampling was 72 days.

The sequences come from CD4+ T cells from PBMCs cultured with HCoV-NL63 spike peptides, collected after COVID-19 vaccination. The V call is TRBV24-1, the J call TRBJ1-5; no firm D call. This TCR came from a human donor who received a COVID-19 vaccine. Some clones in this sample may be carry-over from other donors' samples. CDR3 DNA: TGTGCCACCAGTGATTTTAGGCGGAATCAGCCCCAGCATTTT. This gives the protein CATSDFRRNQPQHF.